Shown below are 12 T cell receptor beta chains from a single sample sequenced in a study of control samples from healthy donors and cancer patients. Clones were read by immunoSEQ multiplex PCR, and TCRdb kept only the in-frame ones, dropping some. The data show some 150,000 clones, with 90% to 95% seen just once and approximately 14% held by the top ten. The sequencing input was blood. The origin of the receptors is a man aged 40-49 years in good health.

This clone has just one count. This chain uses TRBV14 with TRBJ2-5; no clear D gene. The CDR3 sequence is 15 residues long. Germline V gene sequence: CDR1 SGHDN, CDR2 FVKESK. Between the trimmed V and J ends, which lost 1 base and 5 bases, there was a span of 14 bases. The CDR3 bases are TGTGCCAGCAGCCAAGGCGTAGCCCGGAGCGAGACCCAGTACTTC. As protein: CASSQGVARSETQYF.

The CDR3 nucleotides read TGTGCCAGCAGCCAAGAAACCGCAGGGCCAGATACGCAGTATTTT. It codes for CASSQETAGPDTQYF. V and J are TRBV14 and TRBJ2-3, with TRBD1 as a possible D gene (5 bases). V was trimmed by 0 bases and J by 4 bases, leaving 11 bases between them. The germline CDR1 and CDR2 sequences are SGHDN and FVKESK. The CDR3 length is 15 residues.

This chain connects TRBV10-3 to TRBJ1-2, with D possibly TRBD1 on 5 matching bases. The CDR3 runs to 13 residues. V was shortened by 6 bases and J by 5 bases, with 13 bases between the two germline ends. The germline CDR1 and CDR2 sequences are ENHRY and SYGVKD. The CDR3 sequence: CAIRELGTYGYTF. The CDR3 DNA reads as TGTGCCATCAGGGAACTAGGGACTTATGGCTACACCTTC.

This clone was observed a few times. The V and J genes are TRBV11-2 and TRBJ2-3; 9 nucleotides line up with TRBD1. There are 15 residues in the CDR3. Germline trimming cut 3 bases from V and 5 bases from J; bases unmatched to any gene: 6. The germline gives CDR1 SGHAT, CDR2 FQNNGV. The DNA for the CDR3 is TGTGCCAGCAGCTTGGGACAGGGTCCCTTAGATACGCAGTATTTT. This sequence encodes CASSLGQGPLDTQYF.

The sample holds one count of this clone. The V gene is TRBV24-1, the J gene TRBJ2-3; 7 positions match TRBD2. From germline, CDR1 is KGHDR and CDR2 SFDVKD. This CDR3 comprises 16 residues. V shed 3 bases and J 4 bases; nucleotides not matched to a gene: 9. The CDR3 DNA reads TGTGCCACCAGTGATCCGCCTGGCGGGAGTGCAGATACGCAGTATTTT. Translating gives CATSDPPGGSADTQYF.

The J gene is TRBJ2-6, the V gene TRBV5-1, with no clear D. The germline CDR1 and CDR2 sequences are SGHRS and YFSETQ. V dropped 0 bases and J dropped 1 base, with 5 bases sitting between them. The CDR3 is 15 amino acids. As DNA, the CDR3 is TGCGCCAGCAGCTTGGGCCCTTCTGGGGCCAACGTCCTGACTTTC. Its protein is CASSLGPSGANVLTF.

This CDR3 is CASSHTGELFF. DNA for the CDR3: TGTGCCAGCAGCCACACCGGGGAGCTGTTTTTT. The V gene is TRBV3-1 (or the pseudogene TRBV3-2), the J gene TRBJ2-2; D gene ambiguous. Trimming cost V 3 bases and J 4 bases, with 0 bases left between them. The CDR3 is 11 amino acids. The germline V gene encodes CDR1 LGHDT and CDR2 YNNKEL (reference sequence).

The V and J genes are TRBV3-1 (or the pseudogene TRBV3-2) and TRBJ1-1; 8 bases are a match to TRBD1. V lost 2 bases, J lost 5 bases, and 7 bases stayed unmatched. The germline V gene has CDR1 LGHDT and CDR2 YNNKEL (reference sequence). The CDR3 covers 15 residues. CDR3 coding DNA: TGTGCCAGCAGCCAAAGGACAGGGCGAGGGACTGAAGCTTTCTTT. Its protein is CASSQRTGRGTEAFF.

The chain uses TRBV13 and TRBJ2-6, with D possibly being TRBD1 (5 bases). V lost 4 bases, J lost 4 bases, and 11 bases lay in between. CDR3 length: 15 residues. Germline CDR1 reads PRHDT; CDR2 reads FYEKMQ (reference sequence). Here the CDR3 DNA reads TGTGCCAGCAGCTCTTCAGGGTCCGGGGCCAACGTCCTGACTTTC. This gives the protein CASSSSGSGANVLTF.

The chain carries TRBV7-2 and TRBJ1-2; 10 bases are a match to TRBD1. Trimming at V came to 5 bases and at J to 4 bases, leaving 16 bases not matched to a gene. CDR1 is SGHTA and CDR2 is FQGNSA in the germline V gene. The CDR3 loop spans 18 amino acids. CDR3 coding DNA: TGTGCCAGCAGCCATTCCCGGGACAGGGGTACGGGGGCCTATGGCTACACCTTC. Encoded protein: CASSHSRDRGTGAYGYTF.

The chain joins TRBV6-5 to TRBJ2-1; perhaps TRBD2 as D (6 bases). The CDR3 extends over 14 amino acids. Trimming shortened V by 6 bases and J by 2 bases, and 11 bases separated the two germline ends. Germline CDR1 MNHEY, CDR2 SVGAGI. This CDR3 is CASSPGSTYNEQFF. CDR3 nucleotides: TGTGCCAGCAGCCCCGGGAGTACCTACAATGAGCAGTTCTTC.

V usage is TRBV14 and J usage is TRBJ2-7; TRBD1 matches 7 bases. J gave up 0 bases and V 2 bases, and 19 bases lay outside the gene matches. There are 20 residues in the CDR3. Germline CDR1 SGHDN, CDR2 FVKESK. CDR3 region: CASSQPPLGLRGSLSYEQYF. The CDR3 bases are TGTGCCAGCAGCCAACCCCCCCTGGGCCTCAGGGGGAGCCTCTCCTACGAGCAGTACTTC.